These T cell receptor beta chains were read from a single sample in a study of T-cell memory formation after mild COVID-19. TCRdb redid the calling of the 5' RACE reads with MiXCR, one entry per CDR3 protein. Of about 470,000 distinct CDR3 sequences listed, roughly 18% are singletons. The sequenced material came from PBMCs or a T cell subset sorted from them (not recorded which). The receptors derive from an adult woman who had mild COVID-19 (a few samples of this study predate the infection). Cell type and time point are not known. The CDR3 runs from the conserved cysteine through the conserved F or W. Fields, in order: D gene, J gene, V gene, clone size, CDR3 protein, CDR3 DNA. D genes are given only for firm matches. The size entry is marked missing in some rows and otherwise reads once, few, many or a size class.

d_call: NA; j_call: TRBJ1-1; v_call: TRBV29-1; clone_size: few; cdr3_aa: CSVLGGPKENTEAFF; cdr3_nt: TGCAGCGTCCTAGGGGGTCCAAAGGAGAACACTGAAGCTTTCTTT
d_call: TRBD1; j_call: TRBJ1-1; v_call: TRBV6-5; clone_size: NA; cdr3_aa: CASRLNRGQTEAFF; cdr3_nt: TGTGCCAGCAGGCTGAACAGGGGGCAGACTGAAGCTTTCTTT
d_call: TRBD2; j_call: TRBJ2-3; v_call: TRBV7-3; clone_size: NA; cdr3_aa: CASSSGSGGTDTQYF; cdr3_nt: TGTGCCAGCAGCTCCGGGAGCGGGGGGACAGATACGCAGTATTTT
d_call: TRBD1; j_call: TRBJ2-3; v_call: TRBV5-6; clone_size: NA; cdr3_aa: CASSWDRGGYSDTQYF; cdr3_nt: TGTGCCAGCAGCTGGGACAGGGGAGGTTATTCAGATACGCAGTATTTT
d_call: TRBD1; j_call: TRBJ1-4; v_call: TRBV6-5; clone_size: NA; cdr3_aa: CASSHYPYRGGLGEKLFF; cdr3_nt: TGTGCCAGCAGTCACTACCCCTATAGAGGGGGCCTGGGGGAAAAACTGTTTTTT
d_call: NA; j_call: TRBJ2-5; v_call: TRBV12-3/TRBV12-4; clone_size: NA; cdr3_aa: CASSPIGTQETQYF; cdr3_nt: TGTGCCAGCAGCCCCATCGGGACCCAAGAGACCCAGTACTTC
d_call: NA; j_call: TRBJ2-7; v_call: TRBV18; clone_size: few; cdr3_aa: CASSPAGNYEQYF; cdr3_nt: TGTGCCAGCTCACCGGCAGGGAACTACGAGCAGTACTTC
d_call: NA; j_call: TRBJ1-1; v_call: TRBV4-3; clone_size: NA; cdr3_aa: CASSQETGSTEAFF; cdr3_nt: TGCGCCAGCAGCCAGGAAACAGGGAGCACTGAAGCTTTCTTT
d_call: NA; j_call: TRBJ1-2; v_call: TRBV13; clone_size: NA; cdr3_aa: CASSLRDNGLKTYGYTF; cdr3_nt: TGTGCCAGCAGCTTAAGGGACAATGGCCTAAAGACGTATGGCTACACCTTC
d_call: NA; j_call: TRBJ2-1; v_call: TRBV7-2; clone_size: NA; cdr3_aa: CASSSPTSGSYNEQFF; cdr3_nt: TGTGCCAGCAGCTCCCCAACAAGCGGCTCCTACAATGAGCAGTTCTTC
d_call: TRBD2; j_call: TRBJ2-7; v_call: TRBV18; clone_size: NA; cdr3_aa: CASSPPGLAGASSYEQYF; cdr3_nt: TGTGCCAGCTCACCACCCGGACTAGCGGGGGCCAGCTCCTACGAGCAGTACTTC
d_call: NA; j_call: TRBJ2-1; v_call: TRBV6-6; clone_size: NA; cdr3_aa: CASSYPAELAPWGHEQFF; cdr3_nt: TGTGCCAGCAGTTACCCGGCGGAACTAGCGCCCTGGGGGCATGAGCAGTTCTTC
d_call: TRBD1; j_call: TRBJ1-1; v_call: TRBV11-2; clone_size: few; cdr3_aa: CASTRGRNTEAFF; cdr3_nt: TGTGCCAGCACCAGGGGGCGGAACACTGAAGCTTTCTTT
d_call: NA; j_call: TRBJ2-1; v_call: TRBV7-6; clone_size: NA; cdr3_aa: CASSPEPTVDNEQFF; cdr3_nt: TGTGCCAGCAGCCCGGAACCGACGGTAGACAATGAGCAGTTCTTC
d_call: NA; j_call: TRBJ2-1; v_call: TRBV7-9; clone_size: few; cdr3_aa: CASSPTISGDKNEQFF; cdr3_nt: TGTGCCAGCAGCCCTACTATCTCCGGGGACAAAAATGAGCAGTTCTTC
d_call: NA; j_call: TRBJ1-2; v_call: TRBV3-1; clone_size: few; cdr3_aa: CASSQGIGGTYGYTF; cdr3_nt: TGTGCCAGCAGCCAAGGGATTGGGGGCACCTATGGCTACACCTTC
d_call: NA; j_call: TRBJ2-7; v_call: TRBV19; clone_size: NA; cdr3_aa: CASSIGTTSSYEQYF; cdr3_nt: TGTGCCAGTAGTATTGGGACAACGAGCTCCTACGAGCAGTACTTC
d_call: NA; j_call: TRBJ2-2; v_call: TRBV7-8; clone_size: NA; cdr3_aa: CASSLDRNLATGELFF; cdr3_nt: TGTGCCAGCAGCTTAGATCGGAATTTAGCCACCGGGGAGCTGTTTTTT
d_call: NA; j_call: TRBJ2-1; v_call: TRBV6-5; clone_size: few; cdr3_aa: CASRYRSYNEQFF; cdr3_nt: TGTGCCAGCAGATACCGTTCCTACAATGAGCAGTTCTTC
d_call: NA; j_call: TRBJ1-2; v_call: TRBV12-3/TRBV12-4; clone_size: NA; cdr3_aa: CASSLRTLRPYGYTF; cdr3_nt: TGTGCCAGCAGTCTCCGGACACTCCGACCCTATGGCTACACCTTC
d_call: TRBD1; j_call: TRBJ1-1; v_call: TRBV27; clone_size: few; cdr3_aa: CASSITYRTGSTEAFF; cdr3_nt: TGTGCCAGCAGTATAACTTACAGGACAGGGAGCACTGAAGCTTTCTTT
d_call: TRBD1; j_call: TRBJ1-2; v_call: TRBV27; clone_size: NA; cdr3_aa: CASSPSTGGVYGYTF; cdr3_nt: TGTGCCAGCAGTCCGTCGACAGGGGGCGTCTATGGCTACACCTTC
d_call: NA; j_call: TRBJ1-5; v_call: TRBV27; clone_size: NA; cdr3_aa: CASGPFSPGHQPQHF; cdr3_nt: TGTGCCAGCGGCCCTTTCTCCCCCGGACATCAGCCCCAGCATTTT
d_call: TRBD1; j_call: TRBJ1-2; v_call: TRBV7-9; clone_size: NA; cdr3_aa: CASSHRGKGDYGYTF; cdr3_nt: TGTGCCAGCAGCCACAGGGGAAAGGGGGACTATGGCTACACCTTC
d_call: NA; j_call: TRBJ2-7; v_call: TRBV6-2/TRBV6-3; clone_size: NA; cdr3_aa: CASTPGLAVSKQYF; cdr3_nt: TGTGCCAGCACGCCGGGACTGGCGGTGTCTAAGCAGTACTTC
d_call: TRBD1; j_call: TRBJ2-3; v_call: TRBV7-9; clone_size: NA; cdr3_aa: CASSLSPGGGPDTQYF; cdr3_nt: TGTGCCAGCAGCTTATCCCCAGGGGGCGGCCCAGATACGCAGTATTTT
d_call: NA; j_call: TRBJ1-1; v_call: TRBV19; clone_size: NA; cdr3_aa: CASSIIGVTEAFF; cdr3_nt: TGTGCCAGTAGTATTATAGGGGTCACTGAAGCTTTCTTT
d_call: NA; j_call: TRBJ2-1; v_call: TRBV29-1; clone_size: NA; cdr3_aa: CSVEGAYNEQFF; cdr3_nt: TGCAGCGTTGAAGGCGCCTACAATGAGCAGTTCTTC
d_call: TRBD2; j_call: TRBJ2-3; v_call: TRBV4-3; clone_size: many; cdr3_aa: CASSRGGPDTQYF; cdr3_nt: TGCGCCAGCAGCAGGGGAGGGCCAGATACGCAGTATTTT